The 22 T cell receptor beta chains below all came from one sample that was sequenced in a study of human T cells and chemical hapten exposure. Stated time point: pre-sensitization, week 0. Treatment described: therapeutic diphenylcyclopropenone sensitization with weekly scalp DPC. Via MiXCR, TCRdb re-called the RACE reads, giving one row per CDR3 protein. The sample consists of some 400,000 distinct CDR3 sequences, about 5.1% of them appearing once. The sequences come from whole blood, collected in connection with sensitization to the hapten diphenylcyclopropenone (DPC). These receptors originate from a woman in her forties or fifties with alopecia areata. Some clones in this sample may be carry-over from other donors' samples.

This clonotype has only a few counts. The chain carries TRBV14 and TRBJ2-1; the match to TRBD1 covers 8 bases. Losses at the gene ends were 5 bases for V and 1 base for J; bases not matched to a gene: 4. This CDR3 comprises 15 residues. The germline V gene has CDR1 SGHDN and CDR2 FVKESK. DNA of the CDR3: TGTGCCAGCAGCGGGACAGGAGTATCCTACAATGAGCAGTTCTTC. Amino acid sequence: CASSGTGVSYNEQFF.

This clonotype occurred a few times. Here the CDR3 reads CASSPDRESWSYTF. DNA of the CDR3: TGTGCCAGCAGCCCCGACAGGGAGAGTTGGAGCTACACCTTC. V gene TRBV6-2 or TRBV6-3 combines with J gene TRBJ1-2; 7 bases line up with TRBD1. The CDR3 covers 14 residues. Germline CDR1 MNHEY, CDR2 SVGEGT. V dropped 6 bases and J dropped 9; count of bases not matched to a gene: 13.

This clonotype was detected many times. The chain carries TRBV6-2 or TRBV6-3 and TRBJ2-7, with 10 nucleotides matching TRBD1. Germline CDR1 reads MNHEY; CDR2 reads SVGEGT. The CDR3 length is 17 residues. Losses at the gene ends were 2 bases for V and 6 bases for J; bases not matched to a gene: 13. CDR3 sequence (DNA): TGTGCCAGCAGTTACGACCCCGGGACAGGGGAATTCTCCGAGCAGTACTTC. Encoded protein: CASSYDPGTGEFSEQYF.

The table lists this clonotype with many counts. The genes are TRBV20-1 and TRBJ2-7, with 10 bases lining up with TRBD2. V was pared by 0 bases and J by 4 bases, with 3 bases of the junction left unmatched. The CDR3 is made up of 14 amino acids. Germline loops: CDR1 DFQATT, CDR2 SNEGSKA (reference sequence). Here the CDR3 reads CSARESSGRYEQYF. CDR3 nucleotides: TGCAGTGCTAGAGAGTCTAGCGGGAGATACGAGCAGTACTTC.

This clonotype was counted ten times or more. DNA for the CDR3: TGCAGCGCGGCCGGGAACGGGGAGACCCAGTACTTC. This sequence encodes CSAAGNGETQYF. The chain links TRBV29-1 to TRBJ2-5; D possibly corresponds to TRBD2 (5 bases). CDR3 length: 12 residues. Trimming stripped 7 bases from V and 5 bases from J, with 14 bases between. Germline CDR1 and CDR2: SQVTM and ANQGSEA.

V gene TRBV12-3 or TRBV12-4 combines with J gene TRBJ1-2; D gene uncertain. The CDR3 totals 12 residues. Trimming took 4 bases from V and 7 from J, leaving 10 bases between them. CDR3 protein: CASSSDRSGYTF. The CDR3 DNA follows: TGTGCCAGCAGTTCGGACCGCAGTGGCTACACCTTC.

This clonotype appeared many times. The chain recombines TRBV28 with TRBJ2-7; a possible D gene is TRBD1 (7 bases). The CDR3 has 15 residues. From germline, CDR1 is MDHEN and CDR2 SYDVKM. V was clipped by 7 bases and J by 5 bases, with 21 bases between them. CDR3 bases: TGTGCCAGCACCATAGGGGGGCAGGGGGACCACGAGCAGTACTTC. This codes for CASTIGGQGDHEQYF. The full variable domain, its missing parts supplied by reference TRBV28 and TRBJ2-7, is DVKVTQSSRYLVKRTGEKVFLECVQDMDHENMFWYRQDPGLGLRLIYFSYDVKMKEKGDIPEGYSVSREKKERFSLILESASTNQTSMYLCASTIGGQGDHEQYFGPGTRLTVT.

This clonotype was counted only a few times. The chain employs TRBV7-8 and TRBJ1-5, with D uncertain. The CDR3 loop spans 15 amino acids. Germline V gene sequence: CDR1 SGHVS, CDR2 FQNEAQ. Trimming cost V 4 bases and J 0 bases, with 10 bases left between them. As DNA, the CDR3 is TGTGCCAGCAGCTCACGGACGGATAGCAATCAGCCCCAGCATTTT. It is translated as CASSSRTDSNQPQHF.

This clonotype occurred a few times. The chain joins TRBV6-1 to TRBJ2-6; no clear D gene. CDR3 length equals 12 residues. Per germline, CDR1 MNHNS and CDR2 SASEGT. V lost 7 bases and J 2 bases, leaving 3 bases between the germline ends. The CDR3 region has the DNA TGTGCCAGCACCCCTGGGGCCAACGTCCTGACTTTC. Protein sequence: CASTPGANVLTF.

The table lists this clonotype with many counts. The V and J genes are TRBV4-3 and TRBJ2-7; D unresolved. The CDR3 has 15 residues. V was pared by 0 bases and J by 3 bases, with 12 bases between. Germline V gives CDR1 LGHNA, CDR2 YSLEER. CDR3 amino acids: CASSQDQAGFYEQYF. CDR3 in DNA: TGCGCCAGCAGCCAAGATCAGGCAGGATTCTACGAGCAGTACTTC.

The chain uses TRBV29-1 and TRBJ1-5; D might be TRBD1 (5 bases). Looked up from germline, CDR1 is SQVTM and CDR2 is ANQGSEA. The length of the CDR3 is 13 residues. V was cut by 4 bases and J by 4 bases, with 11 bases left in between. The CDR3 DNA reads as TGCAGCGTTGGCTTGGGGGGAAATCAGCCCCAGCATTTT. Its translation is CSVGLGGNQPQHF.

This clonotype was recorded many times. The chain is built from TRBV11-2 and TRBJ2-7, with D uncertain. V gave up 1 base and J gave up 3 bases, with 7 bases separating them. CDR1 and CDR2 (germline): SGHAT, FQNNGV. This CDR3 region has 13 residues. CDR3 in amino acids: CASSLVRFYEQYF. The DNA for the CDR3 is TGTGCCAGCAGCTTAGTCCGGTTCTACGAGCAGTACTTC.

This clonotype was observed a few times. CDR3 sequence: CASSLYTTNTGELFF. The CDR3 nucleotides read TGTGCCAGCAGTCTTTACACCACGAACACCGGGGAGCTGTTTTTT. The rearrangement links TRBV6-2 or TRBV6-3 to TRBJ2-2; D is unresolved. V was clipped by 5 bases and J by 0 bases, with 10 bases between them. The CDR3 loop spans 15 amino acids. From germline, CDR1 is MNHEY and CDR2 SVGEGT.

J is TRBJ2-5 and V is TRBV7-9; D remains unclear. Germline CDR1 reads SEHNR; CDR2 reads FQNEAQ (reference sequence). The CDR3 has 17 residues. The ends were cut back, 5 bases at V and 2 bases at J, with 21 bases in the middle. The CDR3 reads CASSLSDRSRTQETQYF. CDR3 nucleotides: TGTGCCAGCAGCCTATCTGATCGGAGTCGAACACAAGAGACCCAGTACTTC.

The table lists this clonotype with a few counts. The chain is built from TRBV12-3 or TRBV12-4 and TRBJ2-1; TRBD2 agrees at 8 bases. After removal of 5 bases from V and 9 bases from J, the junction contained 12 bases not matched to a gene. CDR3 length equals 15 residues. CDR3 amino acids: CASSLRAGERSEQFF. The CDR3 DNA follows: TGTGCCAGCAGTCTACGAGCGGGAGAACGGAGTGAGCAGTTCTTC.

The chain uses TRBV3-1 and TRBJ1-1; 8 bases align to TRBD1. V shed 1 base and J 1 base; nucleotides not matched to a gene: 2. The CDR3 has 15 residues. Looked up from germline, CDR1 is LGHDT and CDR2 is YNNKEL (reference sequence). CDR3 region: CASSQAGTGNTEAFF. The CDR3 coding sequence is TGTGCCAGCAGCCAAGCCGGGACAGGGAACACTGAAGCTTTCTTT.

This clonotype has at least ten counts. The gene calls are TRBV4-1 and TRBJ2-5; a possible D gene is TRBD2 (5 bases). The length of the CDR3 is 14 residues. Germline-derived CDR1 and CDR2 are MGHRA and YSYEKL. Deletions cut 4 bases from V and 5 bases from J, with 14 bases between. CDR3 sequence reads: CASSPSLGVETQYF. The CDR3, as DNA: TGCGCCAGCAGCCCATCACTAGGAGTTGAGACCCAGTACTTC.

This clonotype occurred many times. This chain joins TRBV29-1 and TRBJ2-1; D is uncertain. This CDR3 spans 13 amino acids. Germline CDR1 and CDR2: SQVTM and ANQGSEA. With 1 base removed from V and 7 bases from J, the gap between germline ends came to 11 bases. In DNA form, the CDR3 reads TGCAGCGTTGAAGCCCTTCTCGGGAATGAGCAGTTCTTC. This gives the protein CSVEALLGNEQFF.

The gene calls are TRBV10-3 and TRBJ2-1; 10 bases fit TRBD2. The CDR3 is made up of 15 amino acids. Trimming took 3 bases from V and 8 from J; bases not matched to a gene: 7. Germline CDR1 ENHRY, CDR2 SYGVKD. The CDR3 sequence: CAISEKREGHDEQFF. Written as DNA, the CDR3 is TGTGCCATCAGTGAAAAGCGGGAGGGCCACGATGAGCAGTTCTTC.

This clonotype was detected ten times or more. Here the CDR3 DNA reads TGTGCCAGCAGCGGGGGACAATCGTACGATACGCAGTATTTT. It encodes CASSGGQSYDTQYF. The chain carries TRBV7-2 and TRBJ2-3; TRBD1 is a possible D gene (6 bases). Trimming stripped 5 bases from V and 6 bases from J, with 15 bases between. The CDR3 is made up of 14 amino acids. The germline V gene encodes CDR1 SGHTA and CDR2 FQGNSA.

This chain uses TRBV2 with TRBJ1-4; no definite D call. The V gene lost 4 bases and the J gene lost 0 bases, with 12 bases spanning the gap. Germline CDR1 reads SNHLY; CDR2 reads FYNNEI. The CDR3 has 16 amino acids. CDR3 DNA: TGTGCCAGCAGTGCCGGGAGCCTTACAACTAATGAAAAACTGTTTTTT. The encoded protein is CASSAGSLTTNEKLFF.

This clonotype was counted only a few times. This rearrangement joins TRBV10-3 to TRBJ1-3, with D hard to call. V lost 0 bases and J 0 bases, leaving 9 bases between the germline ends. The CDR3 covers 16 residues. Germline CDR1 ENHRY, CDR2 SYGVKD. CDR3: CAISESKVGSGNTIYF. The CDR3 DNA sequence: TGTGCCATCAGTGAGTCGAAGGTGGGCTCTGGAAACACCATATATTTT.